Listed below are T cell receptor beta chains from one sample, sequenced in a study of blood T cells in healthy people across ages. Using its own MiXCR run on the 5' RACE reads, TCRdb lists one record per CDR3 protein. This sample yields approximately 960,000 distinct CDR3 sequences, of which just under 30% are seen a single time; roughly 10% belongs to the top ten. These same records also appear under a second study, on T cells of mothers and their children.

Input material: blood. The receptor set was obtained from a woman aged 40-49 years in good health. The CDR3 runs from the conserved cysteine through the conserved F or W. D genes are given only for firm matches. Only part of the rows carry a size: once, few, many, or a class if the clone is expanded.

TRBV20-1	.	.	TRBJ2-1	CRGGSMIDEQFF	TGCAGGGGCGGTAGCATGATAGATGAGCAGTTCTTC
TRBV7-3	.	.	TRBJ2-3	CASSLRTSSTDTQYF	TGTGCCAGCAGCTTAAGGACTTCTAGCACAGATACGCAGTATTTT
TRBV28	few	TRBD1	TRBJ1-5	CASLYRGANQPQHF	TGTGCCAGCCTCTACAGGGGGGCCAATCAGCCCCAGCATTTT
TRBV28	many	.	TRBJ2-5	CASSFVGSQETQYF	TGTGCCAGCAGTTTTGTAGGGAGCCAAGAGACCCAGTACTTC
TRBV6-2/TRBV6-3	many	.	TRBJ2-7	CASSWTYEQYF	TGTGCCAGCAGTTGGACCTACGAGCAGTACTTC
TRBV9	.	.	TRBJ2-3	CASSVEAGPTDTQYF	TGTGCCAGCAGCGTAGAGGCAGGACCGACAGATACGCAGTATTTT
TRBV5-1	few	.	TRBJ2-5	CASGGRGGQETQYF	TGCGCCAGCGGGGGTCGAGGGGGTCAAGAGACCCAGTACTTC
TRBV5-1	.	.	TRBJ2-2	CASSLEGFDTGELFF	TGCGCCAGCAGCTTGGAGGGTTTCGACACCGGGGAGCTGTTTTTT
TRBV5-1	many	.	TRBJ2-7	CASSDQTGSSYEQYF	TGCGCCAGCAGCGACCAGACAGGTAGCTCCTACGAGCAGTACTTC
TRBV5-1	.	.	TRBJ1-1	CASSLVGSPSTEAFF	TGCGCCAGCAGCTTGGTCGGGAGTCCAAGCACTGAAGCTTTCTTT
TRBV7-3	.	TRBD2	TRBJ2-1	CASSSSGSGGKNEQFF	TGTGCCAGCAGCTCGTCAGGGTCGGGGGGGAAGAATGAGCAGTTCTTC
TRBV18	few	TRBD1	TRBJ1-2	CASAGQVINYGYTF	TGTGCCAGCGCCGGACAGGTCATTAACTATGGCTACACCTTC
TRBV2	.	.	TRBJ2-5	CASTWERKIQETQYF	TGTGCCAGCACGTGGGAGCGGAAAATACAAGAGACCCAGTACTTC
TRBV5-1	many	TRBD2	TRBJ2-5	CASSLGTSGGGETQYF	TGTGCCAGCAGCTTGGGGACTAGCGGGGGAGGGGAGACCCAGTACTTC
TRBV20-1	many	.	TRBJ2-5	CSARDRLVWETQYF	TGCAGTGCTAGAGATCGGCTAGTTTGGGAGACCCAGTACTTC
TRBV30	many	TRBD1	TRBJ2-7	CAWNPRTGGYEQYF	TGTGCCTGGAACCCGAGGACAGGGGGCTACGAGCAGTACTTC
TRBV6-1	few	TRBD2	TRBJ2-5	CASIPGGPGETQYF	TGTGCCAGCATACCGGGGGGGCCGGGAGAGACCCAGTACTTC
TRBV3-1	.	.	TRBJ2-7	CASSRRASTEEQYF	TGTGCCAGCAGCCGACGGGCCTCCACCGAAGAGCAGTACTTC
TRBV29-1	few	.	TRBJ2-5	CSVGRGGLFEETQYF	TGCAGCGTTGGTAGGGGGGGCCTATTTGAAGAGACCCAGTACTTC
TRBV7-9	few	.	TRBJ2-7	CASRNLGYEQYF	TGTGCCAGCCGGAACCTTGGATACGAGCAGTACTTC
TRBV20-1	few	.	TRBJ1-6	CSARDASQGRTLHF	TGCAGTGCTAGAGATGCGTCTCAGGGTAGGACCCTCCACTTT
TRBV7-9	few	TRBD2	TRBJ2-5	CASSLGLAGTSETQYF	TGTGCCAGCAGCTTGGGACTAGCAGGGACGTCAGAGACCCAGTACTTC
TRBV5-1	once	.	TRBJ1-4	CASSAGRSISTNEKLFF	TGTGCCAGCAGCGCGGGAAGGTCCATATCAACTAATGAAAAACTGTTTTTT
TRBV29-1	.	TRBD1	TRBJ2-7	CSVVDRGNYEQYF	TGCAGCGTCGTAGACAGGGGAAACTACGAGCAGTACTTC
TRBV4-3	.	.	TRBJ2-7	CASSRWTENSYEQYF	TGCGCCAGCAGCCGATGGACCGAAAACTCCTACGAGCAGTACTTC
TRBV7-8	.	.	TRBJ2-5	CASSLFARGTLQETQYF	TGTGCCAGCAGCTTATTTGCACGGGGTACCCTCCAAGAGACCCAGTACTTC
TRBV4-1	.	TRBD1	TRBJ1-2	CASSQDPDRHPGGYTF	TGCGCCAGCAGCCAAGATCCGGACAGGCACCCGGGGGGCTACACCTTC
TRBV29-1	.	.	TRBJ2-1	CSADLGAYNEQFF	TGCAGCGCTGATCTCGGAGCCTACAATGAGCAGTTCTTC
TRBV20-1	.	.	TRBJ1-6	CSADRGADNSPLHF	TGCAGTGCCGATCGGGGGGCGGACAATTCACCCCTCCACTTT
TRBV20-1	many	TRBD2	TRBJ2-5	CSARDEGLAGREGETQYF	TGCAGTGCTAGAGACGAAGGGCTAGCGGGCCGGGAAGGAGAGACCCAGTACTTC
TRBV4-1	few	.	TRBJ1-2	CASSQGVTENYGYTF	TGCGCCAGCAGCCAAGGGGTGACGGAAAACTATGGCTACACCTTC
TRBV7-9	.	.	TRBJ2-1	CASGGVFGEQFF	TGTGCCAGCGGTGGGGTTTTCGGTGAGCAGTTCTTC
TRBV20-1	few	TRBD2	TRBJ2-1	CSAPPPTSGGFEQFF	TGCAGTGCGCCACCCCCTACTAGCGGGGGGTTTGAGCAGTTCTTC
TRBV7-2	.	.	TRBJ1-1	CASSLLGKFGAFF	TGTGCCAGCAGCTTATTGGGGAAGTTTGGAGCTTTCTTT
TRBV12-3/TRBV12-4	.	.	TRBJ1-2	CASSAWGGQRYGYTF	TGTGCCAGCAGTGCGTGGGGCGGACAACGATATGGCTACACCTTC
TRBV3-1	few	.	TRBJ1-1	CASSPRGMLNTEAFF	TGTGCCAGCAGCCCGAGGGGCATGTTGAACACTGAAGCTTTCTTT
TRBV30	.	.	TRBJ2-2	CAASRGANTGELFF	TGTGCGGCGAGCAGGGGCGCGAACACCGGGGAGCTGTTTTTT
TRBV12-3/TRBV12-4	many	TRBD1	TRBJ2-5	CASSPRTGGETQYF	TGTGCCAGCAGTCCGCGGACAGGGGGGGAGACCCAGTACTTC
TRBV2	.	TRBD1	TRBJ2-7	CASSEASPTWTGNYEQYF	TGTGCCAGCAGTGAAGCGAGCCCAACATGGACAGGGAACTACGAGCAGTACTTC
TRBV7-2	few	TRBD2	TRBJ2-3	CASSLLAGGVTDTQYF	TGTGCCAGCAGCTTACTAGCGGGGGGGGTCACAGATACGCAGTATTTT
TRBV24-1	few	.	TRBJ2-1	CATSEPTGPGPNNEQFF	TGTGCCACCAGTGAACCGACCGGGCCCGGGCCGAACAATGAGCAGTTCTTC
TRBV12-3/TRBV12-4	few	.	TRBJ1-2	CASSQDASYGYTF	TGTGCCAGCAGTCAGGACGCGAGCTATGGCTACACCTTC
TRBV4-1	many	.	TRBJ2-7	CASSAAGSYEQYF	TGCGCCAGCAGCGCCGCAGGGTCCTACGAGCAGTACTTC
TRBV20-1	few	.	TRBJ1-6	CSAREKGPNSPLHF	TGCAGTGCTAGAGAAAAGGGTCCGAATTCACCCCTCCACTTT
TRBV5-1	.	TRBD2	TRBJ2-1	CASSPGLAGLGYEQFF	TGCGCCAGCAGCCCTGGACTAGCGGGTCTTGGGTATGAGCAGTTCTTC
TRBV12-3/TRBV12-4	many	TRBD1	TRBJ1-2	CASSRDSANYGYTF	TGTGCCAGCAGCAGGGACAGCGCTAACTATGGCTACACCTTC
TRBV6-5	once	TRBD1	TRBJ2-5	CASKLDRGLNNEQYF	TGTGCCAGCAAGCTGGACAGGGGACTCAACAATGAGCAGTACTTC
TRBV28	many	TRBD2	TRBJ2-1	CASSPSSGGGNEQFF	TGTGCCAGCAGTCCTTCTAGCGGGGGTGGGAATGAGCAGTTCTTC